These 20 T cell receptor beta chains came from one sample sequenced in a study of blood T cell repertoires in COVID-19. TCRdb keeps only in-frame clones here, not all; method: immunoSEQ multiplex PCR. This table has around 100,000 clones, over 70% appearing once. Sample: peripheral blood. These receptors were collected from a man aged 45 to 65 with acute or convalescent COVID-19.

The rearrangement uses TRBV27 and TRBJ1-6, with D possibly TRBD1 on 6 matching bases. This CDR3 has 16 residues. V lost 6 bases and J 7 bases, leaving 19 bases between the germline ends. Germline CDR1 MNHEY, CDR2 SMNVEV (reference sequence). CDR3 DNA sequence: TGTGCCAGCAGCTTAGACAGGCCATTGGGGAATTCACCCCTCCACTTT. It encodes CASSLDRPLGNSPLHF.

CDR3 sequence (DNA): TGTGCCAGCAGCGTAGCTGACAGGGCATGGGAGCAGTACTTC. Its protein is CASSVADRAWEQYF. V is TRBV9 and J is TRBJ2-7, with 7 positions matching TRBD1. CDR1 and CDR2 from the germline V gene are SGDLS and YYNGEE. V lost 0 bases, J lost 7 bases, and 7 bases stayed unmatched. The length of the CDR3 is 14 residues. Full variable domain (remainder filled in from reference TRBV9 and TRBJ2-7): DSGVTQTPKHLITATGQRVTLRCSPRSGDLSVYWYQQSLDQGLQFLIQYYNGEERAKGNILERFSAQQFPDLHSELNLSSLELGDSALYFCASSVADRAWEQYFGPGTRLTVT.

V is TRBV6-4 and J is TRBJ2-1, with D possibly matching TRBD2 (6 bases). Trimming stripped 5 bases from V and 8 bases from J, with 13 bases between. Germline V gene lookup returns CDR1 MRHNA and CDR2 SNTAGT. The CDR3 runs 13 residues. The CDR3 nucleotides read TGTGCCAGCAGTAGGAGGGTTGAGGATGAGCAGTTCTTC. Its translation: CASSRRVEDEQFF.

V and J are TRBV2 and TRBJ2-1; 12 bases align to TRBD1. Germline loops: CDR1 SNHLY, CDR2 FYNNEI. J was trimmed by 9 bases and V by 3 bases; bases with no gene match: 6. The CDR3 is 15 amino acids. The CDR3 DNA sequence: TGTGCCAGCAGTGAGGTCGGGACAGGGGGCTTTGAGCAGTTCTTC. This translates into CASSEVGTGGFEQFF.

The chain links TRBV7-8 to TRBJ2-3; either TRBD1 or TRBD2 may supply D (5 bases each). The CDR3 consists of 18 residues. V was trimmed by 5 bases and J by 2 bases, leaving 23 bases between them. Germline assignment: CDR1 SGHVS and CDR2 FQNEAQ. CDR3 sequence (DNA): TGTGCCAGCAGCCGGGGCCCGGCCCTGCTTTCTCCCACAGATACGCAGTATTTT. It translates to CASSRGPALLSPTDTQYF.

The J gene is TRBJ2-1, the V gene TRBV19; no clear D. Looked up from germline, CDR1 is LNHDA and CDR2 is SQIVND (reference sequence). The V gene lost 7 bases and the J gene lost 11 bases, with 12 bases spanning the gap. The CDR3 has 11 residues. For the CDR3, the DNA is TGTGCCAGTAAGTGGCGGATGCAGCAGTTCTTC. This gives the protein CASKWRMQQFF.

The V gene is TRBV5-1, the J gene TRBJ2-3; D is perhaps TRBD1 (7 bases). Trimming removed 9 bases from V and 1 base from J, with 18 bases in between. This CDR3 has 15 residues. CDR1 and CDR2 from the germline V gene are SGHRS and YFSETQ. The CDR3 spells CATNRGGTGTDTQYF. CDR3 nucleotide sequence: TGCGCCACCAACAGGGGCGGGACAGGCACAGATACGCAGTATTTT.

The rearrangement joins TRBV3-1 (or the pseudogene TRBV3-2) to TRBJ2-1; D possibly corresponds to TRBD2 (6 bases). This CDR3 is built from 15 residues. Trimming took 4 bases from V and 4 from J, leaving 14 bases between them. Germline values: CDR1 LGHDT, CDR2 YNNKEL (reference sequence). In DNA, the CDR3 is TGTGCCAGCAGCCTCGCTTATCGGGGGTACAATGAGCAGTTCTTC. Translating gives CASSLAYRGYNEQFF.

The V gene is TRBV9, the J gene TRBJ1-2, with D possibly being TRBD1 (5 bases). Trimming left V 3 bases short and J 4 bases short, with 10 bases between. CDR3 length: 13 residues. CDR1 is SGDLS and CDR2 is YYNGEE in the germline V gene. The CDR3 region has the DNA TGTGCCAGCAGCGGACCAGACAGCTATGGCTACACCTTC. Translation gives CASSGPDSYGYTF.

This rearrangement joins TRBV28 to TRBJ2-5, with 11 bases fitting TRBD1. Germline CDR1 is MDHEN and CDR2 is SYDVKM. V gave up 4 bases and J gave up 1 base; unmatched junction bases: 5. CDR3 length: 16 residues. CDR3 DNA: TGTGCCAGCAGTTCGGGTGGGACAGGGGGCCAAGAGACCCAGTACTTC. It specifies CASSSGGTGGQETQYF.

The rearrangement uses TRBV30 and TRBJ1-3; tentatively, D is TRBD1 (5 bases). This CDR3 region has 15 residues. Germline loops: CDR1 GTSNPN, CDR2 SVGIG (reference sequence). Trimming removed 5 bases at V and 1 base at J, with 15 bases between. The CDR3 DNA sequence: TGTGCCTGGGGGGGTCAAGCGGTATCTGGAAACACCATATATTTT. This codes for CAWGGQAVSGNTIYF. The complete variable domain, with remaining parts taken from reference TRBV30 and TRBJ1-3, reads SQTIHQWPATLVQPVGSPLSLECTVEGTSNPNLYWYRQAAGRGLQLLFYSVGIGQISSEVPQNLSASRPQDRQFILSSKKLLLSDSGFYLCAWGGQAVSGNTIYFGEGSWLTVV.

The DNA of the CDR3 is TGTGCCAGCAGCTCTATGGCTAGCGGGAGGTCTGAGACCCAGTACTTC. This codes for CASSSMASGRSETQYF. The gene calls are TRBV5-4 and TRBJ2-5, with 11 positions matching TRBD2. The CDR3 consists of 16 residues. The V gene end was trimmed by 3 bases and the J gene end by 5 bases; junction bases not matched to a gene: 9. The germline V gene encodes CDR1 SGHNT and CDR2 YYREEE (reference sequence). Full variable domain (outside the CDR3, taken from reference TRBV5-4 and TRBJ2-5): ETGVTQSPTHLIKTRGQQVTLRCSSQSGHNTVSWYQQALGQGPQFIFQYYREEENGRGNFPPRFSGLQFPNYSSELNVNALELDDSALYLCASSSMASGRSETQYFGPGTRLLVL.

This chain uses TRBV30 with TRBJ1-1, with D uncertain. Trimming pared 3 bases from V and 5 bases from J, leaving 13 bases between. The CDR3 totals 13 residues. The V gene's germline CDR1 is GTSNPN and CDR2 SVGIG (reference sequence). CDR3 sequence reads: CAWSRPLWTEAFF. CDR3 sequence (DNA): TGTGCCTGGAGCAGGCCCCTTTGGACTGAAGCTTTCTTT.

The chain uses TRBV7-9 and TRBJ2-7; 7 bases agree with TRBD2. Germline CDR1 is SEHNR and CDR2 is FQNEAQ (reference sequence). V shed 8 bases, J shed 6 bases, and the junction held 10 bases outside the gene matches. The CDR3 loop spans 13 amino acids. CDR3 amino acids: CASGGGGYSEQYF. In nucleotides, the CDR3 is TGTGCCAGCGGCGGCGGGGGATATAGCGAGCAGTACTTC. The entire variable domain, with the rest obtained from reference TRBV7-9 and TRBJ2-7, is as follows: DTGVSQNPRHKITKRGQNVTFRCDPISEHNRLYWYRQTLGQGPEFLTYFQNEAQLEKSRLLSDRFSAERPKGSFSTLEIQRTEQGDSAMYLCASGGGGYSEQYFGPGTRLTVT.

At least ten counts were recorded for this clone. V usage is TRBV19 and J usage is TRBJ2-7; 11 nucleotides match TRBD2. The germline gives CDR1 LNHDA, CDR2 SQIVND (reference sequence). V lost 3 bases, J lost 5 bases, and 12 bases stayed unmatched. The CDR3 is 17 amino acids. Here the CDR3 DNA reads TGTGCCAGTAGTATGGGGCTAGCGGGAGGTTCTTGGAACGAGCAGTACTTC. As protein: CASSMGLAGGSWNEQYF.

The rearrangement joins TRBV4-2 to TRBJ2-1; TRBD1 is a possible D gene (8 bases). Germline values: CDR1 LGHNA, CDR2 YNFKEQ. The CDR3 sequence is 15 residues long. Trimming left V 4 bases short and J 10 bases short, with 20 bases between. CDR3 residues: CASSLGFDRGGEQFF. The CDR3 DNA sequence: TGTGCCAGCAGCCTAGGGTTTGACAGGGGAGGGGAGCAGTTCTTC.

This sequence joins TRBV14 and TRBJ2-2, with D maybe TRBD2 (6 bases). CDR1 is SGHDN, CDR2 FVKESK, per germline. Trimming shortened V by 3 bases and J by 6 bases, and 14 bases separated the two germline ends. The length of the CDR3 is 15 residues. The CDR3 bases are TGTGCCAGCAGCCATGCAAGAACTAGCCCCGGGGAGCTGTTTTTT. Protein: CASSHARTSPGELFF.

This chain links TRBV15 with TRBJ1-2; no clear D gene. The CDR3 contains 14 residues. Per the germline V gene, CDR1 is LNHNV and CDR2 is YYDKDF (reference sequence). V lost 5 bases and J lost 2, with 12 bases in between. CDR3 nucleotides: TGTGCCACCAGCCGCGGAGGGCAGAACTATGGCTACACCTTC. This gives the protein CATSRGGQNYGYTF.

The chain has TRBV9 and TRBJ2-2; D unclear. The CDR3 contains 12 residues. Per germline, CDR1 SGDLS and CDR2 YYNGEE. Trimming removed 4 bases from V and 2 bases from J, with 3 bases in between. CDR3 region: CASSLNTGELFF. The CDR3 DNA sequence: TGTGCCAGCAGCCTTAACACCGGGGAGCTGTTTTTT.

V is TRBV7-2 and J is TRBJ2-3, with TRBD2 matching 9 bases. The junction had 7 bases not matched to a gene; V was cut back by 4 bases and J by 2 bases. Germline V CDR1 and CDR2: SGHTA, FQGNSA. The length of the CDR3 is 16 residues. Written as DNA, the CDR3 is TGTGCCAGCAGCTACGTACGGACTAGCGCCACAGATACGCAGTATTTT. It codes for CASSYVRTSATDTQYF.